One and the same sample provided the 27 T cell receptor beta chains below, sequenced in a study of control samples from healthy donors and cancer patients. Generated by immunoSEQ multiplex PCR, the TCRdb table keeps only in-frame clones and is missing some. In the table there are under 65,000 clones, approximately 89% of which are singletons. Sequencing was performed on PBMCs. The source of these receptors is a man aged 25 to 40 with colorectal cancer.

The chain is built from TRBV6-1 and TRBJ2-3, with 11 bases identical to TRBD2. The CDR3 consists of 16 residues. CDR1 is MNHNS and CDR2 is SASEGT in the germline V gene. V trimming: 2 bases; J trimming: 4 bases; junction bases outside the gene matches: 5. DNA of the CDR3: TGTGCCAGCAGTGAAACCACTAGCGGGGGAGCAGATACGCAGTATTTT. This gives the protein CASSETTSGGADTQYF.

This clone was observed a handful of times. The V gene is TRBV4-3, the J gene TRBJ1-5, with a tentative D call TRBD1 (6 bases). The V end was cut by 0 bases, the J end by 0 bases, with 15 bases between. CDR3 length equals 18 residues. Germline CDR1 is LGHNA and CDR2 is YSLEER. The CDR3 loop reads CASSQDLTGQYSNQPQHF. The DNA for the CDR3 is TGCGCCAGCAGCCAAGATTTAACCGGACAGTATAGCAATCAGCCCCAGCATTTT.

The sample holds one count of this clone. The CDR3 sequence is CASRGGTGSYGYTF. CDR3 coding DNA: TGTGCCAGCAGGGGGGGGACAGGGAGCTATGGCTACACCTTC. The chain combines TRBV6-6 with TRBJ1-2, with 9 nucleotides matching TRBD1. Trimming took 6 bases from V and 4 from J; bases not matched to a gene: 6. This CDR3 contains 14 residues. Germline CDR1 is MNHNY and CDR2 is SVGAGI (reference sequence).

The V gene is TRBV11-2, the J gene TRBJ1-1; D gene uncertain. V was clipped by 5 bases and J by 6 bases, with 7 bases between them. The CDR3 consists of 11 residues. Germline V gene data show CDR1 as SGHAT and CDR2 as FQNNGV. CDR3 nucleotides: TGTGCCAGCAGCCGAGGCCCTGAAGCTTTCTTT. It is translated as CASSRGPEAFF.

DNA for the CDR3: TGTGCCAGCAGCGTAGACCCCAACGACAGGGGAAACTATGGCTACACCTTC. Amino acids: CASSVDPNDRGNYGYTF. The genes are TRBV9 and TRBJ1-2, with 8 nucleotides matching TRBD1. The CDR3 runs 17 residues. Trimming cost V 0 bases and J 2 bases; bases outside gene matches: 9. Germline CDR1 and CDR2: SGDLS and YYNGEE.

V usage is TRBV7-2 and J usage is TRBJ2-3, with a tentative D call TRBD2 (6 bases). Trimming left V 3 bases short and J 3 bases short, with 13 bases between. The CDR3 covers 15 residues. CDR1 is SGHTA, CDR2 FQGNSA, per germline. CDR3: CASSLGGGATDTQYF. As DNA, the CDR3 is TGTGCCAGCAGCTTGGGTGGCGGGGCAACAGATACGCAGTATTTT.

CDR3 nucleotides: TGTGCCAGCAGCTTACCGGTCCCAGGGTACGAGCAGTACTTC. Its translation: CASSLPVPGYEQYF. This chain connects TRBV5-6 to TRBJ2-7; a possible D gene is TRBD1 (5 bases). With 2 bases removed from V and 4 bases from J, the gap between germline ends came to 13 bases. In germline, CDR1 is SGHDT, CDR2 YYEEEE. CDR3 length: 14 amino acids.

The gene calls are TRBV27 and TRBJ2-1, with 15 bases fitting TRBD2. The junction had 15 bases not matched to a gene; V was cut back by 8 bases and J by 10 bases. Germline V CDR1 and CDR2: MNHEY, SMNVEV (reference sequence). This CDR3 is 17 amino acids long. The CDR3 protein is CASCTIGLAGGAEEQFF. The CDR3 nucleotides read TGTGCCAGCTGCACAATCGGACTAGCGGGGGGGGCCGAAGAGCAGTTCTTC.

This chain joins TRBV6-5 and TRBJ1-6; perhaps TRBD1 as D (5 bases). The V and J ends lost 6 bases and 9 bases respectively, with 18 bases between them. Germline V gene data show CDR1 as MNHEY and CDR2 as SVGAGI. The CDR3 runs to 15 residues. The CDR3 DNA is TGTGCCAGCAGCCCCTGGACACTTACACCTTCACCCCTCCACTTT. Its protein product is CASSPWTLTPSPLHF.

The chain has TRBV9 and TRBJ1-2, with D uncertain. The CDR3 covers 14 residues. Trimming stripped 0 bases from V and 3 bases from J, with 9 bases between. The germline V gene has CDR1 SGDLS and CDR2 YYNGEE. Here the CDR3 DNA reads TGTGCCAGCAGCGTAGGGTCCCTGGACTATGGCTACACCTTC. Encoded protein: CASSVGSLDYGYTF.

This sequence joins TRBV6-2 or TRBV6-3 and TRBJ2-1, with 9 bases lining up with TRBD2. The V and J ends lost 5 bases and 6 bases, in that order; junction bases with no gene match: 8. Germline V lookup: CDR1 MNHEY, CDR2 SVGEGT. This CDR3 contains 15 residues. Here the CDR3 DNA reads TGTGCCAGCAGTCTCGATAGCGGGGGACCCAATGAGCAGTTCTTC. It codes for CASSLDSGGPNEQFF.

The chain uses TRBV7-9 and TRBJ2-2; 9 bases match TRBD2. J was trimmed by 1 base and V by 4 bases; bases with no gene match: 10. The CDR3 has 18 amino acids. Germline CDR1 and CDR2: SEHNR and FQNEAQ (reference sequence). The CDR3 region is CASSSLRIAGVNTGELFF. The CDR3 DNA reads TGTGCCAGCAGCTCACTCCGAATAGCGGGGGTGAACACCGGGGAGCTGTTTTTT. Combining the CDR3 with reference TRBV7-9 and TRBJ2-2 gives the whole variable domain DTGVSQNPRHKITKRGQNVTFRCDPISEHNRLYWYRQTLGQGPEFLTYFQNEAQLEKSRLLSDRFSAERPKGSFSTLEIQRTEQGDSAMYLCASSSLRIAGVNTGELFFGEGSRLTVL.

V is TRBV2 and J is TRBJ1-1; D is uncertain. This CDR3 comprises 16 residues. In germline, CDR1 is SNHLY, CDR2 FYNNEI. The germline V and J ends were trimmed by 4 bases and 1 base, with 16 bases remaining between them. CDR3 bases: TGTGCCAGCAGTGGAGGTCTAGGCCGGCCGAACACTGAAGCTTTCTTT. Translating gives CASSGGLGRPNTEAFF.

V is TRBV19 and J is TRBJ1-2; 7 bases map to TRBD1. The CDR3 extends over 13 amino acids. Germline CDR1 is LNHDA and CDR2 is SQIVND (reference sequence). Trimming cost V 5 bases and J 5 bases; bases outside gene matches: 5. The CDR3 DNA follows: TGTGCCAGTAGTTACCGGGACAGTTATGGCTACACCTTC. Protein product: CASSYRDSYGYTF.

V and J are TRBV12-3 or TRBV12-4 and TRBJ1-2; TRBD1 aligns across 9 bases. Unmatched junction bases numbered 5, after V lost 5 bases and J lost 7 bases. The CDR3 is made up of 13 amino acids. CDR3 sequence reads: CASSTGQGSGYTF. The CDR3 coding sequence is TGTGCCAGCAGTACGGGACAGGGTTCTGGCTACACCTTC.

The chain carries TRBV6-1 and TRBJ1-6; 11 bases line up with TRBD1. Per the germline V gene, CDR1 is MNHNS and CDR2 is SASEGT. The CDR3 consists of 18 residues. The V gene end was trimmed by 1 base and the J gene end by 3 bases; junction bases not matched to a gene: 5. The CDR3 region is CASSEGGTGGRYNSPLHF. CDR3 nucleotide sequence: TGTGCCAGCAGTGAAGGGGGGACAGGGGGACGCTATAATTCACCCCTCCACTTT.

The chain has TRBV24-1 and TRBJ1-5; D is possibly TRBD1 (6 bases). The CDR3 consists of 14 residues. Trimming pared 4 bases from V and 7 bases from J, leaving 13 bases between. Germline V lookup: CDR1 KGHDR, CDR2 SFDVKD. CDR3 amino acids: CATSEPGEGQPQHF. The DNA for the CDR3 is TGTGCCACCAGTGAACCAGGGGAGGGCCAGCCCCAGCATTTT.

This chain connects TRBV19 to TRBJ1-6; D is ambiguous. Deletions cut 3 bases from V and 4 bases from J, with 7 bases between. Germline V gene data show CDR1 as LNHDA and CDR2 as SQIVND (reference sequence). The CDR3 sequence is 14 residues long. In DNA form, the CDR3 reads TGTGCCAGTAGTATCGGACTTTATAATTCACCCCTCCACTTT. Its translation: CASSIGLYNSPLHF.

The V call is TRBV19, the J call TRBJ1-2, with TRBD1 matching 10 bases. The CDR3 runs to 13 residues. Trimming cost V 9 bases and J 7 bases; bases outside gene matches: 8. CDR1 and CDR2 (germline): LNHDA, SQIVND (reference sequence). The CDR3 region has the DNA TGTGCCAGCGCCGACAGGGGGCACGGTGGCTACACCTTC. Its translation: CASADRGHGGYTF. Full variable domain (rest looked up from reference TRBV19 and TRBJ1-2): DGGITQSPKYLFRKEGQNVTLSCEQNLNHDAMYWYRQDPGQGLRLIYYSQIVNDFQKGDIAEGYSVSREKKESFPLTVTSAQKNPTAFYLCASADRGHGGYTFGSGTRLTVV.

The chain couples TRBV3-1 (or the pseudogene TRBV3-2) to TRBJ2-5, with 9 bases that match TRBD2. After removal of 2 bases from V and 5 bases from J, the junction contained 6 bases not matched to a gene. The CDR3 has 15 residues. Germline CDR1 and CDR2: LGHDT and YNNKEL (reference sequence). The CDR3 sequence: CASSQNSGGRETQYF. In DNA, the CDR3 is TGTGCCAGCAGCCAAAATAGCGGGGGAAGGGAGACCCAGTACTTC.

The chain links TRBV7-9 to TRBJ1-2; possible D gene TRBD1, 6 bases. The CDR3 spans 16 residues. Per the germline V gene, CDR1 is SEHNR and CDR2 is FQNEAQ (reference sequence). V dropped 5 bases and J dropped 0 bases, with 16 bases sitting between them. This chain's CDR3 is CASSPQGPRTNYGYTF. The CDR3 DNA reads as TGTGCCAGCAGCCCCCAGGGGCCCCGTACTAACTATGGCTACACCTTC.

The V call is TRBV5-6, the J call TRBJ1-5; TRBD1 is a possible D gene (5 bases). V shed 2 bases and J shed 0 bases, with 9 bases lying between them. In germline, CDR1 is SGHDT, CDR2 YYEEEE. This CDR3 has 15 residues. CDR3 coding DNA: TGTGCCAGCAGCTTTTGGGGCGGTAGCAATCAGCCCCAGCATTTT. Its protein is CASSFWGGSNQPQHF. Supplemented by reference TRBV5-6 and TRBJ1-5, the full variable domain reads DAGVTQSPTHLIKTRGQQVTLRCSPKSGHDTVSWYQQALGQGPQFIFQYYEEEERQRGNFPDRFSGHQFPNYSSELNVNALLLGDSALYLCASSFWGGSNQPQHFGDGTRLSIL.

The V call is TRBV24-1, the J call TRBJ2-1; 8 nucleotides match TRBD1. The CDR3 loop spans 15 amino acids. J lost 8 bases, V lost 4 bases, and 9 bases had no gene match. Germline lookup yields CDR1 KGHDR and CDR2 SFDVKD. CDR3 sequence (DNA): TGTGCCACCAGTGACCCCAGGGGGCTAATGGATGAGCAGTTCTTC. Protein sequence: CATSDPRGLMDEQFF.

This chain uses TRBV9 with TRBJ2-2; 7 positions agree with TRBD1. From germline, CDR1 is SGDLS and CDR2 YYNGEE. The CDR3 runs 16 residues. With 3 bases clipped from V and 2 bases from J, the junction kept 7 bases outside the gene matches. CDR3 coding DNA: TGTGCCAGCAGCGCAACACAGGGGAGTAACACCGGGGAGCTGTTTTTT. As protein: CASSATQGSNTGELFF.

The gene calls are TRBV5-6 and TRBJ2-1, with 7 bases identical to TRBD1. Trimming removed 2 bases from V and 4 bases from J; junction bases left unmatched: 9. Per the germline V gene, CDR1 is SGHDT and CDR2 is YYEEEE. CDR3 length equals 16 residues. The CDR3 DNA is TGTGCCAGCAGCTTTAAAGGGACAGCAAGTTACAATGAGCAGTTCTTC. Translating gives CASSFKGTASYNEQFF.

The chain uses TRBV15 and TRBJ1-1; D gene ambiguous. CDR3 length: 15 residues. Trimming took 0 bases from V and 0 from J, leaving 8 bases between them. Germline V gene data show CDR1 as LNHNV and CDR2 as YYDKDF (reference sequence). In nucleotides, the CDR3 is TGTGCCACCAGCAGAGATCTAAGGGTGAACACTGAAGCTTTCTTT. Residues: CATSRDLRVNTEAFF.

The chain has TRBV13 and TRBJ1-1; D is undetermined. Trimming left V 7 bases short and J 6 bases short, with 21 bases between. The CDR3 consists of 15 residues. In germline, CDR1 is PRHDT, CDR2 FYEKMQ (reference sequence). The CDR3 DNA follows: TGTGCCAGCAACCGTCGACCAGAGAGAGGGCCTGAAGCTTTCTTT. The encoded protein is CASNRRPERGPEAFF.